These 3 T cell receptor beta chains were sequenced from one sample in a study of T cell responses to AZD1222 COVID-19 vaccine. Assay: immunoSEQ multiplex PCR; the TCRdb copy retains only in-frame clones and omits some. The sample carries about 83,000 clones, around nine tenths recorded once. Sequencing used peripheral blood, obtained on day 0 of MenACWY control vaccination. The receptor source for this set is an adult in good health.

This sequence joins TRBV6-5 and TRBJ2-7; the D is unclear. The CDR3 runs 16 residues. CDR1 and CDR2 (germline): MNHEY, SVGAGI. V was trimmed by 0 bases and J by 2 bases, leaving 14 bases between them. CDR3 amino acids: CASSYSTPGFAYEQYF. The CDR3 nucleotides read TGTGCCAGCAGTTACTCGACCCCCGGGTTCGCCTACGAGCAGTACTTC.

The chain links TRBV19 to TRBJ1-1; D ambiguous. Germline CDR1 is LNHDA and CDR2 is SQIVND (reference sequence). CDR3 length equals 12 residues. Trimming left V 3 bases short and J 4 bases short, with 6 bases between. The CDR3 protein is CASSMAGTEAFF. CDR3 nucleotide sequence: TGTGCCAGTAGTATGGCAGGCACTGAAGCTTTCTTT.

In the case of this clone: Other DNA sequences in the same sample also yield this CDR3. This chain joins TRBV5-6 and TRBJ1-2; no reliable D call. CDR3 size: 13 residues. Germline CDR1 is SGHDT and CDR2 is YYEEEE. V shed 0 bases and J shed 4 bases, with 7 bases lying between them. This CDR3 reads CASSLDRFYGYTF. The CDR3 nucleotides are TGTGCCAGCAGCTTGGACCGGTTCTATGGCTACACCTTC. The full variable domain, its missing parts supplied by reference TRBV5-6 and TRBJ1-2, is DAGVTQSPTHLIKTRGQQVTLRCSPKSGHDTVSWYQQALGQGPQFIFQYYEEEERQRGNFPDRFSGHQFPNYSSELNVNALLLGDSALYLCASSLDRFYGYTFGSGTRLTVV.